This T cell receptor (beta chain) was sequenced during a study of tumor-infiltrating lymphocytes in oesophageal squamous cell carcinoma. V dropped 3 bases and J dropped 6 bases, with 13 bases sitting between them. The CDR3 spans 14 residues. Germline assignment: CDR1 KGHSH and CDR2 LQKENI. TCRdb recomputed calls from the PCR reads with MiXCR, one row per CDR3 protein. The sample has almost 20,000 distinct CDR3 sequences, around 38% seen once; the top ten hold approximately 15%. This clonotype has ten or more counts. This clonotype was sampled from a male donor with esophageal squamous cell carcinoma. The chain carries TRBV18 and TRBJ2-3, with D maybe TRBD1 (6 bases). The material sequenced was normal esophageal tissue next to the tumor. The CDR3 coding sequence is TGTGCCAGCTCACCCCCGACAGGTACTGATACGCAGTATTTT. Its translation: CASSPPTGTDTQYF.